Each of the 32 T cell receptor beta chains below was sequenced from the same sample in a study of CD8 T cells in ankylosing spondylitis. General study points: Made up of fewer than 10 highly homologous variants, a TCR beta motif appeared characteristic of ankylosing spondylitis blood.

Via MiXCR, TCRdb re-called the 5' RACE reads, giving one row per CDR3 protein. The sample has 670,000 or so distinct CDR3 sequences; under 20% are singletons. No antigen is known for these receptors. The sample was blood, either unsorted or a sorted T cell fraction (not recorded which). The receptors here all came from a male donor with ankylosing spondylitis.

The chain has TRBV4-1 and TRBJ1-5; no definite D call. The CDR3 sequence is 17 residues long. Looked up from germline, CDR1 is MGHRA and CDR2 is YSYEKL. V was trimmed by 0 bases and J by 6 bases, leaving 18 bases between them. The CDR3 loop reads CASSQDMVILWGQPQHF. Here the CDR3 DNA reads TGCGCCAGCAGCCAAGATATGGTGATCCTTTGGGGTCAGCCCCAGCATTTT.

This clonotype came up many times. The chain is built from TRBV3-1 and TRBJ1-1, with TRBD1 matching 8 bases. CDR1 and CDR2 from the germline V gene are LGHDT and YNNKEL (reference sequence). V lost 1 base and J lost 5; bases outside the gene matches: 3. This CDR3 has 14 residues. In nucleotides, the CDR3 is TGTGCCAGCAGCCAAGCCACAGGGGGGACTGAAGCTTTCTTT. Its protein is CASSQATGGTEAFF.

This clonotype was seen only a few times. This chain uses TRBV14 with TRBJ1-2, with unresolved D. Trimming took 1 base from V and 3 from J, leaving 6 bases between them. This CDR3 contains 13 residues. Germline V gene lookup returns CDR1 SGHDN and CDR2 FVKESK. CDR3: CASSQGRDYGYTF. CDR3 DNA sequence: TGTGCCAGCAGCCAAGGGAGAGACTATGGCTACACCTTC. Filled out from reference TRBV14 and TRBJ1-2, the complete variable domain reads EAGVTQFPSHSVIEKGQTVTLRCDPISGHDNLYWYRRVMGKEIKFLLHFVKESKQDESGMPNNRFLAERTGGTYSTLKVQPAELEDSGVYFCASSQGRDYGYTFGSGTRLTVV.

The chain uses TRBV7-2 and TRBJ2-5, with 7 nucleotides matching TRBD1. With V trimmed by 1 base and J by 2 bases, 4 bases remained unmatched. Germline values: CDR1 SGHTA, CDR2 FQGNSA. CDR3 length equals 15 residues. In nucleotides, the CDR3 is TGTGCCAGCAGCTTAGGCAGGGGGATTCAAGAGACCCAGTACTTC. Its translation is CASSLGRGIQETQYF. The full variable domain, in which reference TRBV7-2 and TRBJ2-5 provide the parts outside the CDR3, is GAGVSQSPSNKVTEKGKDVELRCDPISGHTALYWYRQSLGQGLEFLIYFQGNSAPDKSGLPSDRFSAERTGGSVSTLTIQRTQQEDSAVYLCASSLGRGIQETQYFGPGTRLLVL.

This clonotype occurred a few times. The CDR3 bases are TGCAGCATCAGCGGCAGGGGAAACTATGGCTACACCTTC. Its protein product is CSISGRGNYGYTF. The chain recombines TRBV20-1 with TRBJ1-2; possibly TRBD1 for D (6 bases). CDR1 is DFQATT and CDR2 is SNEGSKA in the germline V gene (reference sequence). This CDR3 contains 13 residues.

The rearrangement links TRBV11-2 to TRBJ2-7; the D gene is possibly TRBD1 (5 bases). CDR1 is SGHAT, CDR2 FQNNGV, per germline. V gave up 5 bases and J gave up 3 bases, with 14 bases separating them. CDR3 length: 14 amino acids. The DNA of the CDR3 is TGTGCCAGCAGCCCCCAAGGACAATACTACGAGCAGTACTTC. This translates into CASSPQGQYYEQYF.

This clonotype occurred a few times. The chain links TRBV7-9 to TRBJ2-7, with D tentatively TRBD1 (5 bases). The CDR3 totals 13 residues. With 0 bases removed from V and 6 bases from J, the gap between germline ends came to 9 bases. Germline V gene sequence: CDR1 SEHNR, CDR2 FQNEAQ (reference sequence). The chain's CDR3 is CASSLALGAEQYF. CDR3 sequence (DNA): TGTGCCAGCAGCTTAGCGCTAGGGGCCGAGCAGTACTTC.

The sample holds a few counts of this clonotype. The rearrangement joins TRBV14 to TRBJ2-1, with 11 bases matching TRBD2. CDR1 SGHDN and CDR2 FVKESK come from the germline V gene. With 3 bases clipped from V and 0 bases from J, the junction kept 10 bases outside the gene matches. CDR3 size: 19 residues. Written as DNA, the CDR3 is TGTGCCAGCAGCCAGTCACCTAGCGGGAGGCCCAGCTCCTACAATGAGCAGTTCTTC. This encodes CASSQSPSGRPSSYNEQFF.

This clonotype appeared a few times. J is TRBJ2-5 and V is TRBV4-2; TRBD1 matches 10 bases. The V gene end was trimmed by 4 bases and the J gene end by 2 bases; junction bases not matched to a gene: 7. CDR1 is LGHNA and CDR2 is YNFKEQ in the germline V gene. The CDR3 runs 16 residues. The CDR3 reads CASSPRTGGSQETQYF. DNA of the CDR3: TGTGCCAGCAGCCCGCGGACAGGGGGGTCTCAAGAGACCCAGTACTTC.

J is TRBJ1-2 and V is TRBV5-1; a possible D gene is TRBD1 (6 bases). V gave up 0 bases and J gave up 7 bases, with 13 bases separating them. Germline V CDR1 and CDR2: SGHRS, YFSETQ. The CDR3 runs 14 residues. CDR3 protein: CASSLEGGYSGYTF. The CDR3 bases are TGCGCCAGCAGCTTGGAGGGGGGTTATAGTGGCTACACCTTC.

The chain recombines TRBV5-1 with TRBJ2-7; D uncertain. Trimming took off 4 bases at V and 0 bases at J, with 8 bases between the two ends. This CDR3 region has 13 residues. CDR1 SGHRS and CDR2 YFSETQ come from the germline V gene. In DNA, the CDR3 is TGCGCCAGCAGCCCGCATGGCTCCTACGAGCAGTACTTC. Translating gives CASSPHGSYEQYF.

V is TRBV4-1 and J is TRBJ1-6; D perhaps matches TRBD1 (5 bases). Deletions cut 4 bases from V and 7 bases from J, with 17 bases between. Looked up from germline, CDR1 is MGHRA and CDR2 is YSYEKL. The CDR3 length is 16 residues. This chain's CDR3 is CASSLPRRGRNSPLHF. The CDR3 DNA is TGCGCCAGCAGCCTCCCTAGGCGGGGACGGAATTCACCCCTCCACTTT.

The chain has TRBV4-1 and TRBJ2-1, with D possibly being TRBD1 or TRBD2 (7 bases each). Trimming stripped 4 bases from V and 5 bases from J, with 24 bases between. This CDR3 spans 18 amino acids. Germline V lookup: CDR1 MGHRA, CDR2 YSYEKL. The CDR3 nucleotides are TGCGCCAGCAGCCTCAGGGGGACTACTAGCTCGGGCAACAATGAGCAGTTCTTC. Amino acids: CASSLRGTTSSGNNEQFF.

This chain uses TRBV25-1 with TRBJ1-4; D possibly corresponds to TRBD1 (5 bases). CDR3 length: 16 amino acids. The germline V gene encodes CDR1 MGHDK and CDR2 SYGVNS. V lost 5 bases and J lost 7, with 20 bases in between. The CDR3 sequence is CASSPGLGAGGEKLFF. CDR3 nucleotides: TGTGCCAGCAGTCCAGGCCTAGGGGCTGGGGGTGAAAAACTGTTTTTT.

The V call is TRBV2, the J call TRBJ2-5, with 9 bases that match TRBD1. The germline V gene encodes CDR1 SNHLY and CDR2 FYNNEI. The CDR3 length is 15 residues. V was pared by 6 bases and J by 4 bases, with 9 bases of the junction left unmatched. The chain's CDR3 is CASRGGQGRTETQYF. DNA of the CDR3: TGTGCCAGCAGAGGCGGACAGGGGAGAACAGAGACCCAGTACTTC.

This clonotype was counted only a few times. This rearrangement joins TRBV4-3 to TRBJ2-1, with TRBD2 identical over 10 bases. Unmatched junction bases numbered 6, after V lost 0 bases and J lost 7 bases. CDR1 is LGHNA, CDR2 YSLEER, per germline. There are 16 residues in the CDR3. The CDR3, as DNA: TGCGCCAGCAGCCAAGATTCCAGCGGGAGGGCGAATGAGCAGTTCTTC. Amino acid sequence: CASSQDSSGRANEQFF.

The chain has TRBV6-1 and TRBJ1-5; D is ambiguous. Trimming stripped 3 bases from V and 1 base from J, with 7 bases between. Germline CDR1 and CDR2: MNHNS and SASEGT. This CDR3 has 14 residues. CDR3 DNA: TGTGCCAGCAGTGAGACAATGAGCAATCAGCCCCAGCATTTT. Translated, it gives CASSETMSNQPQHF.

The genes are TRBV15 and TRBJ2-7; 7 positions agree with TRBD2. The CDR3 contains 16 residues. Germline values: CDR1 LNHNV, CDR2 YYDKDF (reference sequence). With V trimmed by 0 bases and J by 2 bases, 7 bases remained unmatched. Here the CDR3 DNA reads TGTGCCACCAGCAGAGATCGGGAAGCGGGGACCTACGAGCAGTACTTC. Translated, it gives CATSRDREAGTYEQYF.

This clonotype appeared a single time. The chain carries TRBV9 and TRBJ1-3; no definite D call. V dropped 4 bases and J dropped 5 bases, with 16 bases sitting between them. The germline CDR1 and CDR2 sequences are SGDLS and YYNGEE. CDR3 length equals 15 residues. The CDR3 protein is CASSPQALGRNTIYF. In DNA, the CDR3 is TGTGCCAGCAGCCCTCAGGCTCTCGGGAGAAACACCATATATTTT.

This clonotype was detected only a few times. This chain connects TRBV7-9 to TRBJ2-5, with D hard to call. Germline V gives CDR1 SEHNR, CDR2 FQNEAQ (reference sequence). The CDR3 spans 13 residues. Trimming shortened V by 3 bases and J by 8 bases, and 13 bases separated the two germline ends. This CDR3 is CASSLDGPGTQYF. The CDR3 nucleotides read TGTGCCAGCAGCTTGGACGGTCCGGGTACCCAGTACTTC.

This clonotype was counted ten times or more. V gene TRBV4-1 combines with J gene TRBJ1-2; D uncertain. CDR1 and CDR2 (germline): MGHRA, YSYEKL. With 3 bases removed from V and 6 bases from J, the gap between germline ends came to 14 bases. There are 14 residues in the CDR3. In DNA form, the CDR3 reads TGCGCCAGCAGCCATCCAACCTCCCTCGATGGCTACACCTTC. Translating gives CASSHPTSLDGYTF.

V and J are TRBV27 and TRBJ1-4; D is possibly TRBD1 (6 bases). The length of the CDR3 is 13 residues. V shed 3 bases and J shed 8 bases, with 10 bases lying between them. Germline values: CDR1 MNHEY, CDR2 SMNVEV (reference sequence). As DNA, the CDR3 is TGTGCCAGCAGTTTGGACAGAAACGAAAAACTGTTTTTT. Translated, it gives CASSLDRNEKLFF.

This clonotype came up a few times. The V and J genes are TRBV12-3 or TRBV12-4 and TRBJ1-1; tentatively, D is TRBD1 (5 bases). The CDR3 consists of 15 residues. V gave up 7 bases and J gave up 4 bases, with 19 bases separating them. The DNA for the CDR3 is TGTGCCAGCAAAGGGGCAGGTGGTGGGAGCACTGAAGCTTTCTTT. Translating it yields CASKGAGGGSTEAFF.

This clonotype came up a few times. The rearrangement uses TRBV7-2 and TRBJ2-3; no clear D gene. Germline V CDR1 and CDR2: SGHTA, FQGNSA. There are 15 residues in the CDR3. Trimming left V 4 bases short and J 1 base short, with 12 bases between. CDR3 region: CASSSERVGTDTQYF. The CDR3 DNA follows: TGTGCCAGCAGCTCCGAAAGGGTCGGCACAGATACGCAGTATTTT.

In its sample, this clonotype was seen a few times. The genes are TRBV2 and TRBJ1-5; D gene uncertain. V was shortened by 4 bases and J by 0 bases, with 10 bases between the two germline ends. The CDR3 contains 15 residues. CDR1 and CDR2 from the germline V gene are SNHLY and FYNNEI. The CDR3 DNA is TGTGCCAGCAGTGTTTCCACAAATAGCAATCAGCCCCAGCATTTT. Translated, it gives CASSVSTNSNQPQHF. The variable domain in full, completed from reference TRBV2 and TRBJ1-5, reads EPEVTQTPSHQVTQMGQEVILRCVPISNHLYFYWYRQILGQKVEFLVSFYNNEISEKSEIFDDQFSVERPDGSNFTLKIRSTKLEDSAMYFCASSVSTNSNQPQHFGDGTRLSIL.

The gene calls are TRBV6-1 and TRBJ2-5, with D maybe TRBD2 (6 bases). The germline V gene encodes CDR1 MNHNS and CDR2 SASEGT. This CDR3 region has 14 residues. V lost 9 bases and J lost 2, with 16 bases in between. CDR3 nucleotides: TGTGCCAGTCGTCGAGCGGGCCGTCAAGAGACCCAGTACTTC. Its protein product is CASRRAGRQETQYF.

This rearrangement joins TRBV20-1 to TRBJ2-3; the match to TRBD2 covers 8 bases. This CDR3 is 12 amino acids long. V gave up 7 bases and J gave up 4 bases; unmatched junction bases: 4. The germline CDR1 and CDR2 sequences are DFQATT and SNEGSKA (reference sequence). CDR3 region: CSVKLAADTQYF. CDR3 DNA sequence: TGCAGTGTTAAACTAGCGGCAGATACGCAGTATTTT.

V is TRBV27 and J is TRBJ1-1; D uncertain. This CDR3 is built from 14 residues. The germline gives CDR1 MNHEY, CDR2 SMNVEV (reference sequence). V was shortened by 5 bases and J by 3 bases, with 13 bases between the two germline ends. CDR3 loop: CASSPQKTDTEAFF. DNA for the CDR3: TGTGCCAGCAGTCCACAGAAAACTGACACTGAAGCTTTCTTT.

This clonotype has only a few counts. CDR3 in amino acids: CASRRLDADTQYF. As DNA, the CDR3 is TGTGCCAGCCGGAGGCTAGATGCAGATACGCAGTATTTT. The V gene is TRBV13, the J gene TRBJ2-3, with D maybe TRBD2 (5 bases). CDR3 length: 13 amino acids. Trimming stripped 8 bases from V and 4 bases from J, with 13 bases between. CDR1 is PRHDT, CDR2 FYEKMQ, per germline (reference sequence).

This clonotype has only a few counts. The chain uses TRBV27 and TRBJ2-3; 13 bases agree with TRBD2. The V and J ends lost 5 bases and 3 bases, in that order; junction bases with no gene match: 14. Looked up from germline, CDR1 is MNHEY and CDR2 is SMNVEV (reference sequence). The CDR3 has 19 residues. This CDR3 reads CASSPGKLAGGRETDTQYF. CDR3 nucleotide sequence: TGTGCCAGCAGTCCTGGGAAACTAGCGGGAGGGCGAGAAACAGATACGCAGTATTTT.

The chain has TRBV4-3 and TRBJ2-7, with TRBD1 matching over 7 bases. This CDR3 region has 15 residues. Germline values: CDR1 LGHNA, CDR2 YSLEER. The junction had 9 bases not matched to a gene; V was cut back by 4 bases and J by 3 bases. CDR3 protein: CASSRTTGDSYEQYF. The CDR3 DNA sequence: TGCGCCAGCAGCCGGACCACCGGGGACAGCTACGAGCAGTACTTC.

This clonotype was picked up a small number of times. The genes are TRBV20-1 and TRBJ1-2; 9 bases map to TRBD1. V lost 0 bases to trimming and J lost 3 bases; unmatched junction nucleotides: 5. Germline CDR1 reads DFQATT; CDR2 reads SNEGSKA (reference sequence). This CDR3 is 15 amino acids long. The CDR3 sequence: CSAREPGQGHYGYTF. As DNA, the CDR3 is TGCAGTGCTAGAGAACCGGGACAGGGTCACTATGGCTACACCTTC.